Listed below are T cell receptor beta chains from one sample, sequenced in a study of blood T cell repertoires in COVID-19. Some clones are missing from TCRdb's copy, which holds only in-frame ones; the method was immunoSEQ multiplex PCR. The sample carries 300,000 to 400,000 clones, about nine tenths recorded once. Sequenced: peripheral blood. Source of these receptors: a woman in her 30s with COVID-19, enrolled during active disease. Each CDR3 is given with its conserved first and last residue. Each record gives: D gene, V gene, J gene, clone size, CDR3 protein, CDR3 DNA. D genes are given only for firm matches. Not every row has a clone size; where given, it reads once, few, many or a size class.

TRBD1	TRBV2	TRBJ1-2	once	CASSWTGRDGYTF	TGTGCCAGCAGTTGGACAGGGAGGGATGGCTACACCTTC
TRBD1	TRBV2	TRBJ1-5	.	CASSRDRGNQPQHF	TGTGCCAGCAGCCGAGACAGGGGTAATCAGCCCCAGCATTTT
.	TRBV9	TRBJ2-7	.	CASSSQGDSSYEQYF	TGTGCCAGCAGCTCACAGGGTGACAGCAGCTACGAGCAGTACTTC
.	TRBV12-3/TRBV12-4	TRBJ1-5	.	CASSPQFNQPQHF	TGTGCCAGCAGTCCCCAATTTAATCAGCCCCAGCATTTT
.	TRBV5-6	TRBJ2-5	few	CASSTSGLRETQYF	TGTGCCAGCAGCACCTCAGGGTTGAGGGAGACCCAGTACTTC
TRBD2	TRBV30	TRBJ2-1	.	CAWSPGLVVDEQFF	TGTGCCTGGAGTCCAGGACTAGTTGTCGATGAGCAGTTCTTC
TRBD1	TRBV19	TRBJ2-2	once	CASSTPAGTGFTGELFF	TGTGCCAGTAGTACACCCGCCGGGACAGGGTTCACCGGGGAGCTGTTTTTT
TRBD1	TRBV3-1/TRBV3-2	TRBJ1-1	.	CASSDRVNTEAFF	TGTGCCAGCTCGGACAGGGTGAACACTGAAGCTTTCTTT
TRBD2	TRBV7-2	TRBJ2-7	.	CASSLAGTSGTFSYEQYF	TGTGCCAGCAGCTTAGCGGGGACTAGCGGGACCTTCTCCTACGAGCAGTACTTC
TRBD1	TRBV24-1	TRBJ1-5	once	CATSDSRGPWQPQHF	TGTGCCACCAGTGATTCAAGGGGGCCGTGGCAGCCCCAGCATTTT
.	TRBV6-4	TRBJ2-5	.	CASSERGGQETQYF	TGTGCCAGCAGTGAAAGGGGGGGACAAGAGACCCAGTACTTC
TRBD1	TRBV7-9	TRBJ2-5	once	CASSVYYGGPGTGKETQYF	TGTGCCAGCAGCGTATATTATGGGGGACCCGGGACAGGGAAAGAGACCCAGTACTTC
TRBD2	TRBV7-2	TRBJ2-1	.	CASSLKGLAGGPTNEQFF	TGTGCCAGCAGCTTAAAGGGACTAGCGGGAGGACCCACCAATGAGCAGTTCTTC
.	TRBV7-2	TRBJ1-6	.	CASRPGHPGDSPLHF	TGTGCCAGCAGACCCGGACATCCTGGGGATTCACCCCTCCACTTT
TRBD2	TRBV7-6	TRBJ2-1	.	CASSWAGGPDNEQFF	TGTGCCAGCAGCTGGGCGGGAGGGCCAGACAATGAGCAGTTCTTC
.	TRBV19	TRBJ1-5	.	CASSSAGMSNQPQHF	TGTGCCAGTAGTTCAGCAGGGATGAGCAATCAGCCCCAGCATTTT
.	TRBV7-2	TRBJ1-2	.	CASSFNRGGGYGYTF	TGTGCCAGCAGCTTTAACCGGGGCGGGGGCTATGGCTACACCTTC
.	TRBV21-1	TRBJ1-3	.	CASSPQSGDGNTIYF	TGTGCCAGCAGCCCCCAATCAGGGGACGGAAACACCATATATTTT
TRBD2	TRBV7-9	TRBJ2-1	.	CASSLVVAGGPRQSEQFF	TGTGCCAGCAGCTTAGTTGTAGCGGGAGGCCCGAGGCAGAGCGAGCAGTTCTTC
TRBD2	TRBV19	TRBJ2-1	once	CASSVSGSPNEQFF	TGTGCCAGTAGTGTCAGCGGGAGTCCCAATGAGCAGTTCTTC
.	TRBV7-9	TRBJ2-5	.	CASSASGGGETQYF	TGTGCCAGCAGCGCTAGCGGAGGGGGAGAGACCCAGTACTTC
TRBD1	TRBV27	TRBJ1-1	.	CASRPGQLILNTEAFF	TGTGCCAGCAGACCGGGACAGCTGATTCTGAACACTGAAGCTTTCTTT
.	TRBV11-2	TRBJ1-1	.	CASSLVNRRTSEAFF	TGTGCCAGCAGCTTAGTAAACAGGAGAACCTCTGAAGCTTTCTTT
TRBD1	TRBV5-4	TRBJ1-1	.	CASSRTGTGSFHTEAFF	TGTGCCAGCAGCCGAACCGGGACAGGGTCTTTCCACACTGAAGCTTTCTTT
TRBD1	TRBV7-8	TRBJ1-1	.	CASRGGQGRKAEAFF	TGTGCCAGCAGAGGAGGACAGGGAAGAAAGGCTGAAGCTTTCTTT
TRBD1	TRBV19	TRBJ1-1	.	CASSRTGGYTEAFF	TGTGCCAGTAGCCGGACAGGGGGCTACACTGAAGCTTTCTTT
.	TRBV5-1	TRBJ1-1	.	CASSYRDFMTEAFF	TGCGCCAGCAGCTACCGGGACTTTATGACTGAAGCTTTCTTT
TRBD1	TRBV6-5	TRBJ2-7	.	CASRLSTTGTYEQYF	TGTGCCAGCAGGTTATCGACGACAGGGACCTACGAGCAGTACTTC
.	TRBV10-3	TRBJ2-3	few	CAISSEGKSTDTQYF	TGTGCCATCAGCTCGGAGGGGAAAAGCACAGATACGCAGTATTTT
TRBD1	TRBV5-6	TRBJ1-2	.	CASSLGYRGFGGYTF	TGTGCCAGCAGCTTGGGCTACAGGGGGTTCGGCGGCTACACCTTC
TRBD1	TRBV5-4	TRBJ1-2	.	CASSSRTGDGYTF	TGTGCCAGCAGCTCCCGGACAGGGGACGGCTACACCTTC
.	TRBV12-3/TRBV12-4	TRBJ1-2	once	CASSLGQFGYTF	TGTGCCAGCAGTTTGGGACAATTTGGCTACACCTTC